This TCR beta chain is drawn from a study of T-cell memory formation after mild COVID-19. Study details: For the most part, TCR clusters were specific to one donor.

TCRdb reprocessed the 5' RACE reads via MiXCR and lists one record per CDR3 protein. Here the sample spans approximately 290,000 distinct CDR3 sequences, 15% to 20% being singletons. This CDR3 region has 16 residues. Trimming removed 1 base from V and 2 bases from J, with 12 bases in between. Germline lookup yields CDR1 SGHTA and CDR2 FQGNSA. Study-level results: Later expanders leaned toward CD4+, whereas clones contracting from day 15 to 85 were balanced CD4/CD8. Detection of some responders pre-infection suggested pre-existing cross-reactive memory T cells participated. Nothing showed for sure that second-wave clones peaking on day 37 were SARS-CoV-2 specific.

About this clonotype: The antigen is not known.

The rearrangement joins TRBV7-2 to TRBJ1-5, with unresolved D. Sequencing was performed on PBMCs or a T cell subset sorted from them (not recorded which). This receptor was obtained from a man aged 18 to 30 who had mild COVID-19 (a few samples of this study predate the infection). Cell type and time point are not known. This CDR3 is CASSLVPSLGNQPQHF. CDR3 nucleotide sequence: TGTGCCAGCAGCTTAGTACCCAGCCTTGGCAATCAGCCCCAGCATTTT.